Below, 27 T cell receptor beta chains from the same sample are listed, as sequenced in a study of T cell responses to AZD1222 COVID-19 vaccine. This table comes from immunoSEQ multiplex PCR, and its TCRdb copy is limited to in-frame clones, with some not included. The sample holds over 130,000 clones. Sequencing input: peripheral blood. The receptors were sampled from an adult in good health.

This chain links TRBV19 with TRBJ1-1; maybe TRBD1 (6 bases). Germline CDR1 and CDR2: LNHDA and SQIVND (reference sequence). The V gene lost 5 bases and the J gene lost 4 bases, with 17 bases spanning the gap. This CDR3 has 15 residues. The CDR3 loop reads CASSPRQAGGTEAFF. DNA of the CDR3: TGTGCCAGTAGTCCGCGACAGGCCGGAGGCACTGAAGCTTTCTTT.

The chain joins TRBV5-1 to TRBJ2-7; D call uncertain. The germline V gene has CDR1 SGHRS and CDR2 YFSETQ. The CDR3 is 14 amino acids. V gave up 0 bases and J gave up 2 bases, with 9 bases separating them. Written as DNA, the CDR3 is TGCGCCAGCAGCTTGGAGTCAGAAACCTACGAGCAGTACTTC. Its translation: CASSLESETYEQYF. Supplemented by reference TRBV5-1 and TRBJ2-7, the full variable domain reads KAGVTQTPRYLIKTRGQQVTLSCSPISGHRSVSWYQQTPGQGLQFLFEYFSETQRNKGNFPGRFSGRQFSNSRSEMNVSTLELGDSALYLCASSLESETYEQYFGPGTRLTVT.

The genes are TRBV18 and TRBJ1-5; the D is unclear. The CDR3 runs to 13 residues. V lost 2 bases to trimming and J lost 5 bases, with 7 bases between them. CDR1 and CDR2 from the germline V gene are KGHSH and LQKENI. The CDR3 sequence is CASSPTSDQPQHF. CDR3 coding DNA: TGTGCCAGCTCACCAACGTCTGATCAGCCCCAGCATTTT. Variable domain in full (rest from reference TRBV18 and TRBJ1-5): NAGVMQNPRHLVRRRGQEARLRCSPMKGHSHVYWYRQLPEEGLKFMVYLQKENIIDESGMPKERFSAEFPKEGPSILRIQQVVRGDSAAYFCASSPTSDQPQHFGDGTRLSIL.

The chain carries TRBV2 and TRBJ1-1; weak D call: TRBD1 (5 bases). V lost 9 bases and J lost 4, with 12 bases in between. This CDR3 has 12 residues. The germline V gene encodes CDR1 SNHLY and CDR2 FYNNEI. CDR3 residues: CASQWDSTEAFF. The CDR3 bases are TGTGCCAGTCAGTGGGACTCCACTGAAGCTTTCTTT. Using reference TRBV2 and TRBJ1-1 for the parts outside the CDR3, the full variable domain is EPEVTQTPSHQVTQMGQEVILRCVPISNHLYFYWYRQILGQKVEFLVSFYNNEISEKSEIFDDQFSVERPDGSNFTLKIRSTKLEDSAMYFCASQWDSTEAFFGQGTRLTVV.

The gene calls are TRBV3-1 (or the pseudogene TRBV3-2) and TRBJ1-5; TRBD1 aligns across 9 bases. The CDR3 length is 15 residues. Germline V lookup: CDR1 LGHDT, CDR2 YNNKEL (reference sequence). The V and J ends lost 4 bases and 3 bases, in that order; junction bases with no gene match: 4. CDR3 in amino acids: CASSPGQGYNQPQHF. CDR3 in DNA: TGTGCCAGCAGCCCTGGACAGGGGTACAATCAGCCCCAGCATTTT.

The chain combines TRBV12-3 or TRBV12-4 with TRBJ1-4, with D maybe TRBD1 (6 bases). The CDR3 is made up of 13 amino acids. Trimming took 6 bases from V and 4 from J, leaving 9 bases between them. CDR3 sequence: CASRLGGNEKLFF. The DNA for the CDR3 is TGTGCCAGCAGACTAGGGGGTAATGAAAAACTGTTTTTT.

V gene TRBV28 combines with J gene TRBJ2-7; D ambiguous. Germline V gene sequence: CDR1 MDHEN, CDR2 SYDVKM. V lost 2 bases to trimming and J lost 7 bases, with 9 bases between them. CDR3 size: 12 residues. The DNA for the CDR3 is TGTGCCAGCAGTTTAAGAGGAACTGAGCAGTACTTC. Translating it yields CASSLRGTEQYF.

The CDR3 DNA is TGTGCCAGCAGTTCATACAGGGGGGCAGTTCCGTACTTC. This encodes CASSSYRGAVPYF. V gene TRBV27 combines with J gene TRBJ2-7, with 8 bases identical to TRBD1. The length of the CDR3 is 13 residues. V dropped 4 bases and J dropped 12; count of bases not matched to a gene: 11. CDR1 and CDR2 from the germline V gene are MNHEY and SMNVEV (reference sequence).

Written as DNA, the CDR3 is TGTGCCTGGAGTTCAGGGGGCAACTATGGCTACACCTTC. This codes for CAWSSGGNYGYTF. The chain combines TRBV30 with TRBJ1-2; 8 nucleotides match TRBD1. CDR1 GTSNPN and CDR2 SVGIG come from the germline V gene (reference sequence). The trim removed 2 bases at V and 2 bases at J, leaving 1 base unmatched. CDR3 length equals 13 residues.

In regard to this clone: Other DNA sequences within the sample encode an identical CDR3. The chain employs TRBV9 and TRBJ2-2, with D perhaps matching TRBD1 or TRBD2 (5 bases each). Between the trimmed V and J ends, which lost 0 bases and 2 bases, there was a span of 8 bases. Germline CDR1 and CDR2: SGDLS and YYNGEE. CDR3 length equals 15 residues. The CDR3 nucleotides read TGTGCCAGCAGCGTAGCCGGGGCCAACACCGGGGAGCTGTTTTTT. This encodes CASSVAGANTGELFF.

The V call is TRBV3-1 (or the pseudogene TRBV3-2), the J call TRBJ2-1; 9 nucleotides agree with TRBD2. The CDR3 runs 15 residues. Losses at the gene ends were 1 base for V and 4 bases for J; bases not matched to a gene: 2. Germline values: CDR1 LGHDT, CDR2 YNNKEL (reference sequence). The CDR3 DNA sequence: TGTGCCAGCAGCCAAGTGCGGGGGGGATACAATGAGCAGTTCTTC. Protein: CASSQVRGGYNEQFF.

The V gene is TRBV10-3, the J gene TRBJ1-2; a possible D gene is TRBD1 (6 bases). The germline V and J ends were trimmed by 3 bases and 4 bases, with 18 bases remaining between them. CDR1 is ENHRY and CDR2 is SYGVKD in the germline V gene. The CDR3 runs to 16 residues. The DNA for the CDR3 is TGTGCCATCAGTGACCCCCGGGACAAGGGGGGCTATGGCTACACCTTC. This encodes CAISDPRDKGGYGYTF.

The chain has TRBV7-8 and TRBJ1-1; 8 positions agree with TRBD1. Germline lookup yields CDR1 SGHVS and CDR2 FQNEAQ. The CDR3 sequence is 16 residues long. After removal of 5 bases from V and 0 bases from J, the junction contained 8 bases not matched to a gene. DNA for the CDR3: TGTGCCAGCAGCAGAAGGACAGGGCGAATGAACACTGAAGCTTTCTTT. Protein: CASSRRTGRMNTEAFF.

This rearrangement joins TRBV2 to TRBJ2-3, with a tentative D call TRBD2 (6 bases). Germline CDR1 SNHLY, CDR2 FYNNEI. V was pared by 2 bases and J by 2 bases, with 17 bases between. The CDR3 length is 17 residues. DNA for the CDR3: TGTGCCAGCAGTGAATTTACGGCTAGCGTTATCACAGATACGCAGTATTTT. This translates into CASSEFTASVITDTQYF.

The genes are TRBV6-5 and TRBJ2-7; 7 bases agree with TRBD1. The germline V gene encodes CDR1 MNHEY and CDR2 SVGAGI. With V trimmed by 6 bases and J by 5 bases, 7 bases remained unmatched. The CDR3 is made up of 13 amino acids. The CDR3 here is CASRTTGSNEQYF. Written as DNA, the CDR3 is TGTGCCAGCAGGACGACAGGGTCCAACGAGCAGTACTTC.

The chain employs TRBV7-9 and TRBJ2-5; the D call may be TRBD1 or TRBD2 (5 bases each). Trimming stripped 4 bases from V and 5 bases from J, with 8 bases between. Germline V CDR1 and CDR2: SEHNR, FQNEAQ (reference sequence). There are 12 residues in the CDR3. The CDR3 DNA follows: TGTGCCAGCAGCTGGGACGGGGAGACCCAGTACTTC. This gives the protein CASSWDGETQYF.

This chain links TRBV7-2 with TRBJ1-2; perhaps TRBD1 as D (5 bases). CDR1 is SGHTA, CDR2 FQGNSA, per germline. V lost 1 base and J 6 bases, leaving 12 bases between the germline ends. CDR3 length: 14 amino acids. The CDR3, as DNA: TGTGCCAGCAGCTTAGATGGGGCGCGGAATGGCTACACCTTC. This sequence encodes CASSLDGARNGYTF.

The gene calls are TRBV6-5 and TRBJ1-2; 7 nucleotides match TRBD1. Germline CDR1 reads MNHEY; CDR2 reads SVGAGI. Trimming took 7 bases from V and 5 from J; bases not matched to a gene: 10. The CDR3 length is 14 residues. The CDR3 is CASTSADRIYGYTF. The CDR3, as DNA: TGTGCCAGCACCTCCGCGGACAGGATATATGGCTACACCTTC.

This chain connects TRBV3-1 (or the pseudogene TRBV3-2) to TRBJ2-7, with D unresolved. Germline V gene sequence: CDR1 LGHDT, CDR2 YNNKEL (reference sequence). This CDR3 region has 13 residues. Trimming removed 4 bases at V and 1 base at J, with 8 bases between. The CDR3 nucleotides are TGTGCCAGCAGCCCCGGGTTTTCCTACGAGCAGTACTTC. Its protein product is CASSPGFSYEQYF.

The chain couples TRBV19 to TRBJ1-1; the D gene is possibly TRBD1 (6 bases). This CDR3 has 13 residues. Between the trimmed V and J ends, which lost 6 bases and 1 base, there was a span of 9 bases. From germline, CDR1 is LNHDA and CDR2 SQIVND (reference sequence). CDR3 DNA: TGTGCCAGTAGGACGACAGGGAACACTGAAGCTTTCTTT. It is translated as CASRTTGNTEAFF.

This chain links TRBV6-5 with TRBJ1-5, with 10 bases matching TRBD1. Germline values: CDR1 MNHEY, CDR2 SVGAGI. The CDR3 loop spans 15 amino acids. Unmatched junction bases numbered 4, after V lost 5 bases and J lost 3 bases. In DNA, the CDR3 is TGTGCCAGCAGTAGGGACAGGGGAGACAATCAGCCCCAGCATTTT. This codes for CASSRDRGDNQPQHF.

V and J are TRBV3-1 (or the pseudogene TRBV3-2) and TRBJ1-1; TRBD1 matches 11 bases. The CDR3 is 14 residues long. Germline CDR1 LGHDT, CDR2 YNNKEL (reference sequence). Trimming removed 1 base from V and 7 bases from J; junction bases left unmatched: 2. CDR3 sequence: CASSQVGQGVEAFF. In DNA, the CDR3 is TGTGCCAGCAGCCAAGTGGGACAGGGGGTTGAAGCTTTCTTT.

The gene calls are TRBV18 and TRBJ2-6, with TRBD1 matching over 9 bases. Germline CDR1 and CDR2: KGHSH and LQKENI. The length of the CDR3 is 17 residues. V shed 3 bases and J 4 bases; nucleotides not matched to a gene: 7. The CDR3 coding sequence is TGTGCCAGCTCACCCCGGGACAGGGTGACAGGGGCCAACGTCCTGACTTTC. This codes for CASSPRDRVTGANVLTF.

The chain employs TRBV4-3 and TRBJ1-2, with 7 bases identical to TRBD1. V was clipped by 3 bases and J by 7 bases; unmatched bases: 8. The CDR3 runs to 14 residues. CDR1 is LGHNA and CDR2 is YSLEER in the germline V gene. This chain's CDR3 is CASSQETGLGGYTF. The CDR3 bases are TGCGCCAGCAGCCAGGAGACAGGGTTGGGTGGCTACACCTTC.

CDR3 region: CASSSRDGNNSPLHF. The CDR3 nucleotides read TGTGCCAGCAGCTCCCGGGACGGAAATAATTCACCCCTCCACTTT. V and J are TRBV7-9 and TRBJ1-6; tentative D call: TRBD1 (5 bases). Germline assignment: CDR1 SEHNR and CDR2 FQNEAQ (reference sequence). The ends were cut back, 4 bases at V and 5 bases at J, with 12 bases in the middle. The CDR3 is made up of 15 amino acids.

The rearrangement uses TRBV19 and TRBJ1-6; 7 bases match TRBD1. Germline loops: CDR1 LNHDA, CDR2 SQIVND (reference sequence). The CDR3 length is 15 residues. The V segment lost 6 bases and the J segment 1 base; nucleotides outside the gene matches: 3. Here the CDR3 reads CASRTGHSYNSPLHF. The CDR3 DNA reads TGTGCCAGTAGGACAGGGCATTCCTATAATTCACCCCTCCACTTT. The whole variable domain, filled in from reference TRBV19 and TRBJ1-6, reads DGGITQSPKYLFRKEGQNVTLSCEQNLNHDAMYWYRQDPGQGLRLIYYSQIVNDFQKGDIAEGYSVSREKKESFPLTVTSAQKNPTAFYLCASRTGHSYNSPLHFGNGTRLTVT.

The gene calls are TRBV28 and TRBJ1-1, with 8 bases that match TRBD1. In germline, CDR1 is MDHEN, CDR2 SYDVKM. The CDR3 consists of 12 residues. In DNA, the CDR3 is TGTGCTTCAGGGGGCTCCCTTACTGAAGCTTTCTTT. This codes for CASGGSLTEAFF. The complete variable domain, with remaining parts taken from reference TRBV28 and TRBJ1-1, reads DVKVTQSSRYLVKRTGEKVFLECVQDMDHENMFWYRQDPGLGLRLIYFSYDVKMKEKGDIPEGYSVSREKKERFSLILESASTNQTSMYLCASGGSLTEAFFGQGTRLTVV.